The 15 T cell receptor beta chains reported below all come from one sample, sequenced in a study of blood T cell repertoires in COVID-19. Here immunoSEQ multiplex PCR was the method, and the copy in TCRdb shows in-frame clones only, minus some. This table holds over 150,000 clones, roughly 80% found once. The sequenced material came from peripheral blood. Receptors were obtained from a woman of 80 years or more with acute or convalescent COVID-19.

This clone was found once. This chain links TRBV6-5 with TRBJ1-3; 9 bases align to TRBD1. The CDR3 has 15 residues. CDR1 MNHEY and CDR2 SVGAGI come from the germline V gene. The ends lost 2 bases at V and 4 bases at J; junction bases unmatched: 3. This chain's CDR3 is CASSYGTGYGNTIYF. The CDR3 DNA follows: TGTGCCAGCAGTTACGGGACAGGGTACGGAAACACCATATATTTT.

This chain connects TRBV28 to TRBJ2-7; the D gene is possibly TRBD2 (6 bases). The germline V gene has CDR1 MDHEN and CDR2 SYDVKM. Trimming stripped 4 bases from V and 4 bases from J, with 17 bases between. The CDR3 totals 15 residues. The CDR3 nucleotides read TGTGCCAGCAGTTCCTCGGGGACTGGGACTTACGAGCAGTACTTC. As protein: CASSSSGTGTYEQYF.

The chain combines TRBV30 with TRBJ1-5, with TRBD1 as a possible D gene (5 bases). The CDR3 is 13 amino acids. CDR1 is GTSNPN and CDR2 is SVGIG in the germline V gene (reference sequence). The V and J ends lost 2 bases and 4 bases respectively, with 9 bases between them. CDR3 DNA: TGTGCCTGGAGTAGGGGAAGGAATCAGCCCCAGCATTTT. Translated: CAWSRGRNQPQHF.

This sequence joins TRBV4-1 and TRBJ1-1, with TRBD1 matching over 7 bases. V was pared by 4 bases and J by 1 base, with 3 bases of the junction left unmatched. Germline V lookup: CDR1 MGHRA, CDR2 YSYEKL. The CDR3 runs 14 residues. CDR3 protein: CASSRRTGNTEAFF. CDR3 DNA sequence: TGCGCCAGCAGCCGGCGGACAGGGAACACTGAAGCTTTCTTT.

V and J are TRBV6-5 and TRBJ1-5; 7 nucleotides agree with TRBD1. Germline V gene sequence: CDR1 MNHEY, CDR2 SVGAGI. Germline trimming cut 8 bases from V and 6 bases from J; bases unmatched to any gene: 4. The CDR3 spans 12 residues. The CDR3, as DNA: TGTGCCAGCGCACAGGGGACTCAGCCCCAGCATTTT. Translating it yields CASAQGTQPQHF.

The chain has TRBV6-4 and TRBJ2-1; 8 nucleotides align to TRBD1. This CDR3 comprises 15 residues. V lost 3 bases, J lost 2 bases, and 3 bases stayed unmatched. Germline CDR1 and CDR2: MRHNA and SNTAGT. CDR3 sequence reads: CASSEKQGAYNEQFF. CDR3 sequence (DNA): TGTGCCAGCAGTGAAAAACAGGGGGCCTACAATGAGCAGTTCTTC.

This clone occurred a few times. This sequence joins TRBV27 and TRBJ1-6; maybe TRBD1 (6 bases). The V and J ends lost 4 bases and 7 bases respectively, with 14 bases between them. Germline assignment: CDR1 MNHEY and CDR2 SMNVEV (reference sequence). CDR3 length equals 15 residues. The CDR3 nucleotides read TGTGCCAGCAGTTCAGCCAGGGGTTCGAATTCACCCCTCCACTTT. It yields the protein CASSSARGSNSPLHF.

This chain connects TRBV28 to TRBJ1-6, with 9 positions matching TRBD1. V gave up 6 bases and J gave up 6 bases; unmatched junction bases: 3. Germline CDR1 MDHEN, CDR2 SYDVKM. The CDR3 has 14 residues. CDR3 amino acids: CASRTDRGNSPLHF. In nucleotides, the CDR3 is TGTGCCAGCAGGACGGACAGGGGTAATTCACCCCTCCACTTT.

DNA of the CDR3: TGCGCCAGCAGCTTGGCCGGGACTAGCGGCCAAGAGACCCAGTACTTC. This gives the protein CASSLAGTSGQETQYF. The chain links TRBV5-1 to TRBJ2-5; TRBD2 matches at 11 bases. The V gene end was trimmed by 0 bases and the J gene end by 1 base; junction bases not matched to a gene: 2. The CDR3 runs 16 residues. Germline CDR1 reads SGHRS; CDR2 reads YFSETQ. Supplemented by reference TRBV5-1 and TRBJ2-5, the full variable domain reads KAGVTQTPRYLIKTRGQQVTLSCSPISGHRSVSWYQQTPGQGLQFLFEYFSETQRNKGNFPGRFSGRQFSNSRSEMNVSTLELGDSALYLCASSLAGTSGQETQYFGPGTRLLVL.

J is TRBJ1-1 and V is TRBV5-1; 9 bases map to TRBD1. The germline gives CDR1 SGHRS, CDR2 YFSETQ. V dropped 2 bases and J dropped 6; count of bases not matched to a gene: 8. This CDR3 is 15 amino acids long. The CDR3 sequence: CASSFGGQGGSEAFF. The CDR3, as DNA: TGCGCCAGCAGCTTTGGGGGACAGGGTGGATCTGAAGCTTTCTTT.

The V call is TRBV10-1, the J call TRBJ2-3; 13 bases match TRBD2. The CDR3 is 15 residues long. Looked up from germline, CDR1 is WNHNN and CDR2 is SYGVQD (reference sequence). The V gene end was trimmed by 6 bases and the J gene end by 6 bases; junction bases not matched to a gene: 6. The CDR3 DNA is TGCGCCAGCAGCTTACTAGCGGGAGGGCGGGATACGCAGTATTTT. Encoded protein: CASSLLAGGRDTQYF.

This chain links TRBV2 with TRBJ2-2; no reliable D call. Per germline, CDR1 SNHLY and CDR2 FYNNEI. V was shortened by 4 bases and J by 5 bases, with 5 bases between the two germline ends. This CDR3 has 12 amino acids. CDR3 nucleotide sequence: TGTGCCAGCAGTGTTCGGACCGGGGAGCTGTTTTTT. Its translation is CASSVRTGELFF.

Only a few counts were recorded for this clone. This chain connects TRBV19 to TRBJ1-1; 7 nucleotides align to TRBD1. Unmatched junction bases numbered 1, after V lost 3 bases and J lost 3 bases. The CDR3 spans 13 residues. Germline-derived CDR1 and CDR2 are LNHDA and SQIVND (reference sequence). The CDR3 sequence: CASSITGDTEAFF. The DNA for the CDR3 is TGTGCCAGTAGTATTACAGGGGACACTGAAGCTTTCTTT. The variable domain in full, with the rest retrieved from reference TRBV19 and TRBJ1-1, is DGGITQSPKYLFRKEGQNVTLSCEQNLNHDAMYWYRQDPGQGLRLIYYSQIVNDFQKGDIAEGYSVSREKKESFPLTVTSAQKNPTAFYLCASSITGDTEAFFGQGTRLTVV.

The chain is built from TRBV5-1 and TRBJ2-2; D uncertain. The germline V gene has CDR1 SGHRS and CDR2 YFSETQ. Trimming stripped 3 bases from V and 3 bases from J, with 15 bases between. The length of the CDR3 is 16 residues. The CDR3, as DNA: TGCGCCAGCAGCTCCCTTGGTGGAGATTACACCGGGGAGCTGTTTTTT. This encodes CASSSLGGDYTGELFF.

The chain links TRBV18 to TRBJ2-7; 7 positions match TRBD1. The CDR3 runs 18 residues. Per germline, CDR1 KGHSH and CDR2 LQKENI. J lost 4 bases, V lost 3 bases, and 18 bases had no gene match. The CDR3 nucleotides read TGTGCCAGCTCACCTCCCAAGCGAGACAGGGAAAGGGGTTACGAGCAGTACTTC. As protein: CASSPPKRDRERGYEQYF.